This T cell receptor (beta chain) was documented in a study of blood T cell repertoires in COVID-19. Background on the study: The United States, Italy and Spain provided the acute and convalescent COVID-19 samples. The cDNA or gDNA used as material had been derived from T cells, B-cell-depleted T cells, or PBMCs.

Authors' processing steps: Using reference gene primer amplification, nucleated cell counts were estimated. The table came from immunoSEQ multiplex PCR; TCRdb's copy has only in-frame clones and leaves some out. Clonal size and the V and J genes are those of that table, whereas D and trimming came from the DNA. This table holds around 78,000 clones, under 85% found once. Germline CDR1 MNHEY, CDR2 SVGAGI. Trimming removed 11 bases from V and 1 base from J, with 8 bases in between. The CDR3 is 12 residues long. V and J are TRBV6-5 and TRBJ1-4; unclear D gene. The sample comprised peripheral blood. The sequence came from a human donor in a cohort sampled during active COVID-19. CDR3 nucleotides: TGTGCCGGACTAGGAACTAATGAAAAACTGTTTTTT. Its protein product is CAGLGTNEKLFF.